This T cell receptor (beta chain) comes out of a study of shared T cell receptors in the human thymus. Here immunoSEQ multiplex PCR was the method, and the copy in TCRdb shows in-frame clones only, minus some. The sample contains about 710,000 clones, around 87% of which appear only once. These data were also filed under a second study, of human thymus T cells. That work adds: Among the donors, all were healthy Finnish infants having corrective surgery for congenital heart defects. The thymus was resected at corrective cardiac surgery. Thymic and blood repertoires seemed to favor certain V and J genes. Related work showed strongly overlapping thymic repertoires across unrelated individuals.

Sample: thymocytes. The source of this sequence is a boy under two years old with a congenital heart defect.

The CDR3: CASSLGVRAYPHNEQFF. For the CDR3, the DNA is TGTGCCAGCAGCTTGGGTGTCCGCGCTTATCCCCACAATGAGCAGTTCTTC. The chain couples TRBV5-6 to TRBJ2-1; D gene unclear. Germline assignment: CDR1 SGHDT and CDR2 YYEEEE. The CDR3 is made up of 17 amino acids. Trimming removed 0 bases from V and 5 bases from J, with 18 bases in between.